This T cell receptor (beta chain) was retrieved from a study of identical twins listed by TCRdb under 2016. Context from the whole study: To test whether fetal clonotypes persist, the study used deep sequencing on TCR alpha and beta repertoires from monozygotic twins, unrelated adults of various ages, and cord blood. To rule out contamination, replicate twin experiments were performed at different times with different library preparation protocols.

Summary of the overall study and its limitations: Excess twin sharing in beta out-of-frame sequences was weaker because fewer shared sequences lowered the signal-to-noise ratio. Compared with coincidental sharing between unrelated individuals, out-of-frame TCR alpha sequences shared between twins had an excess of sequences with low generation probability. In monozygotic twins, recombination models systematically underestimated out-of-frame TCR alpha sharing, but the models matched the sharing seen between unrelated individuals. Abundant cord blood beta clonotypes had fewer insertions, young adult naive repertoires showed a similar but weaker trend, and memory repertoires showed no such trend. Zero-insertion analyses could be partly confounded by invariant T cells such as MAIT and iNKT, though diverse VJ usage argued against such confounding for most clonotypes. Because the same donors could not be followed over many years, conclusions were based on cross-sectional statistical analysis.

Remarks on this clonotype: This receptor's antigen is unknown. Base qualities are not provided; no much larger clone lies one nucleotide away.

Only healthy Caucasian donors were included. Three pairs of female monozygotic twins, all aged roughly 18 to 29 years, were included in the twin cohort. CD4+ and CD8+ T cell populations were isolated with positive isolation kits from Invitrogen. The CDR3 goes from the cysteine to the phenylalanine over 18 residues. Kept here is only the CDR3 DNA, which spans 54 bases and is read in frame from base 1. Here V drops 4 bases and J drops 8 bases, and the junction holds 14 bases not matched to any gene. The germline V gene supplies CDR1 SGHVS and CDR2 FQNEAQ. Receptor amplification or capture employed 5' RACE. Sequenced using an Illumina HiSeq 2000. Template switching added a universal primer binding site, and the final cDNA carried a unique molecular identifier that allowed TCR cDNA molecules to be counted accurately. Specific primers in the conserved constant-segment region were used to synthesize first-strand cDNA for TCR alpha and beta chains. To control for contamination, each cDNA library was double barcoded with a SMART-Mk sample barcode plus Illumina barcodes. TruSeq adapter sequences, together with Illumina sample barcodes, were added in two successive PCR steps. The TCR alpha and beta cDNA libraries were sequenced on the Illumina HiSeq platform using custom primers. Regarding the original processing steps: MiGEC processed the raw reads to extract unique molecular identifiers, while MiXCR was used to determine the CDR3 positions. Recombination models were inferred per individual with the repgenHMM and IGoR tools using an EM algorithm. Shared clonotypes were analyzed with the tcR package in R, and sharing was normalized by the product of cloneset sizes. To study raw recombination free of thymic and clonal selection effects, out-of-frame nonproductive sequences were analyzed. Through fastp at Q25 and MiXCR, TCRdb rebuilt clones from the public reads, retaining in-frame beta chains. Each CDR3 protein appears once, grouped with its most common genes and DNA. What appears here as the V and J calls and clone size reflects TCRdb's work, not the paper's. For this sample there are approximately 530,000 distinct CDR3 sequences; 20% to 25% appear just once. Approximately 0.5% of the sample rests with the top ten.

This sample also appeared in a second study, on yellow fever vaccine responses in identical twins. The second paper states: According to the authors, in identical twins the way T cells responded to vaccination appeared partly convergent and partly personalized. Focusing on identical twins, the study followed the T cell clones that responded to the vaccine, and did so with precision.

The clonotype originates from a woman under 30 in good health. This chain joins TRBV7-8 to TRBJ2-1; 13 nucleotides in the junction match TRBD2. The sequenced sample was CD4+ T cells sorted from blood. The DNA reads as follows: TGTGCCAGCAGCTCCCGCTCAGGACTAGCGGGAGATGGGGATGAGCAGTTCTTC. The resulting protein is CASSSRSGLAGDGDEQFF. With the rest looked up from the reference TRBV7-8 and TRBJ2-1 genes rather than sequenced, the full variable domain is GAGVSQSPRYKVAKRGQDVALRCDPISGHVSLFWYQQALGQGPEFLTYFQNEAQLDKSGLPSDRFFAERPEGSVSTLKIQRTQQEDSAVYLCASSSRSGLAGDGDEQFFGPGTRLTVL.